The source of this T cell receptor (beta chain) is a study of HIV-infected patients and healthy controls. Study findings and constraints: In healthy controls, MAIT alpha CDR3s were common; in HIV+ repertoires, severely depleted.

This clonotype was observed a few times. The target antigen is unknown. All unsorted peripheral T cells were captured because whole blood was used without fractionation. Reverse transcription used about 500 ng RNA and constant-region primers for alpha and beta. Each of the alpha and beta chains got its own library through chain-specific third strand synthesis with indices. Via MiXCR, TCRdb re-called the 5' RACE reads, giving one row per CDR3 protein. Counted here are 19,000 or so distinct CDR3 sequences, roughly 9.5% occurring once; the ten biggest clones make up approximately 7.1%. Germline V gives CDR1 DFQATT, CDR2 SNEGSKA (reference sequence). The CDR3 sequence is 13 residues long.

The sequenced sample was blood. J is TRBJ2-1 and V is TRBV20-1, with a tentative D call TRBD2 (5 bases). This clonotype was obtained from an adult in good health. For the CDR3, the DNA is TGCAGCTGGGAGCCTAGAGGTGACAATGAGCAGTTCTTC. This encodes CSWEPRGDNEQFF.